This TCR beta chain emerged from a study of T cell changes during pregnancy in multiple sclerosis. The germline V gene has CDR1 GTSNPN and CDR2 SVGIG (reference sequence). The V segment lost 4 bases and the J segment 7 bases; nucleotides outside the gene matches: 16. This CDR3 contains 16 residues. The protocol was immunoSEQ multiplex PCR, while the TCRdb copy is restricted to in-frame clones and leaves out a portion. Of around 50,000 clones in the sample, around 91% were seen once. The sample in question was CD8+ T cells from peripheral blood mononuclear cells, obtained in the second trimester of pregnancy. The chain links TRBV30 to TRBJ1-3; the match to TRBD1 covers 7 bases. The TCR was taken from a female donor with multiple sclerosis, enrolled in a pregnancy study. The CDR3 sequence is CAWKKSIQGSPNTIYF. CDR3 DNA sequence: TGTGCCTGGAAGAAATCGATACAGGGGAGCCCGAACACCATATATTTT.